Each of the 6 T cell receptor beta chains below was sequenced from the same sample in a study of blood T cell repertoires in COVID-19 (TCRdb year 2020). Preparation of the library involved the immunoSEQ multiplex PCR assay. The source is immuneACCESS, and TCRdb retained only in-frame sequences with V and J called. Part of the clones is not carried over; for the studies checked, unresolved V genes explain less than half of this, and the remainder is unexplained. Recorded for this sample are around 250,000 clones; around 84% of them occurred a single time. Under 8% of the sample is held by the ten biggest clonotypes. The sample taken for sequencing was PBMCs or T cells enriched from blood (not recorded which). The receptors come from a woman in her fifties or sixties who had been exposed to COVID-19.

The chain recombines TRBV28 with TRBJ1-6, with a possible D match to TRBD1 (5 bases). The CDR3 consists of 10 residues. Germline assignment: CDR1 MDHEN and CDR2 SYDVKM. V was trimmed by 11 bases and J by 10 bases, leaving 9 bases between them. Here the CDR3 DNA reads TGTGCCTCCGGGGGGTCACCCCTCCACTTT. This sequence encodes CASGGSPLHF.

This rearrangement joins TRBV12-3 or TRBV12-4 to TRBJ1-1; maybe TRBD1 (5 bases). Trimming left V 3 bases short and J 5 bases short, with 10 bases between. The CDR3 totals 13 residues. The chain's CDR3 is CASSLMGGTEAFF. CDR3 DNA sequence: TGTGCCAGCAGTTTGATGGGGGGAACTGAAGCTTTCTTT.

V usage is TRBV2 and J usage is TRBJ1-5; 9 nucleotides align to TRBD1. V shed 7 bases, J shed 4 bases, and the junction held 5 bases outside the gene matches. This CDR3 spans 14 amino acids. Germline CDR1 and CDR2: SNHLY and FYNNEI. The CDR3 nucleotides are TGTGCCAGCACCCAGGACAGGGGAAATCAGCCCCAGCATTTT. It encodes CASTQDRGNQPQHF.

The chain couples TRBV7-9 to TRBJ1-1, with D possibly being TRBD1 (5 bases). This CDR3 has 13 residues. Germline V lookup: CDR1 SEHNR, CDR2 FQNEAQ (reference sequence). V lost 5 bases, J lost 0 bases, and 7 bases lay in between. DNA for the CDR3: TGTGCCAGCAGCCAGACAGTGAACACTGAAGCTTTCTTT. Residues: CASSQTVNTEAFF.

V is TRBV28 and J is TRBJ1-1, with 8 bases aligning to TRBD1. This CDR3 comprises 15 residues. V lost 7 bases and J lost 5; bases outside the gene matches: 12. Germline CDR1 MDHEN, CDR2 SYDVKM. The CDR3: CASKPAGTGATEAFF. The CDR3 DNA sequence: TGTGCCAGCAAACCCGCCGGGACAGGAGCAACTGAAGCTTTCTTT.

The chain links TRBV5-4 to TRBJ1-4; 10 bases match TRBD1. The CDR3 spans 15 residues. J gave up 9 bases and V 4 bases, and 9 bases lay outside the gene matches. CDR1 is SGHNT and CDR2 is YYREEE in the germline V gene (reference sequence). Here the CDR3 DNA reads TGTGCCAGCAGCCGTTCCGGGACAGGGGCCCAAAAACTGTTTTTT. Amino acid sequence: CASSRSGTGAQKLFF.